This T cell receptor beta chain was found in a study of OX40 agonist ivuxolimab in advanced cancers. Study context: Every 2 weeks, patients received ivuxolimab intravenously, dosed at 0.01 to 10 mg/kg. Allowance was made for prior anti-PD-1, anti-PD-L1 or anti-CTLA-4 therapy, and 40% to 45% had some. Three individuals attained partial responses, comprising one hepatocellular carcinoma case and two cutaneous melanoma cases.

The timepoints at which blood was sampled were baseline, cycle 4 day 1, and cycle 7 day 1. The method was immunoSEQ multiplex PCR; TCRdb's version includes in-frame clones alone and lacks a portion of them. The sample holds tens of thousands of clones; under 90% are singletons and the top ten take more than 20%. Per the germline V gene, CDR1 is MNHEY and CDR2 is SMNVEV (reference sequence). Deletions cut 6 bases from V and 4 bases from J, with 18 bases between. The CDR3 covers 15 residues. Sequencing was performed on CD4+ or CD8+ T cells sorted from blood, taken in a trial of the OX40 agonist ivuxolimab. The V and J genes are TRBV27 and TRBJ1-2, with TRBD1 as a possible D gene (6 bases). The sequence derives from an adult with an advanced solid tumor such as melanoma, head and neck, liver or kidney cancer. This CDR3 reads CASSPHRNRVYGYTF. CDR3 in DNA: TGTGCCAGCAGCCCTCACCGGAACAGGGTCTATGGCTACACCTTC.